What follows is one T cell receptor (beta chain) and its context. This specimen comes from a study of T cell changes during pregnancy in multiple sclerosis. Deletions cut 0 bases from V and 5 bases from J, with 5 bases between. Germline values: CDR1 SGHRS, CDR2 YFSETQ. This CDR3 is built from 12 residues. Sequencing was performed with immunoSEQ multiplex PCR; in TCRdb, only in-frame clones are kept and a portion is missing. The data hold some 130,000 clones, with around 95% observed a single time. The sequencing here drew on peripheral blood, taken after pregnancy. The source of this sequence is a female donor with multiple sclerosis, enrolled in a pregnancy study. V gene TRBV5-1 combines with J gene TRBJ1-2; D perhaps matches TRBD1 (5 bases). The DNA of the CDR3 is TGCGCCAGCAGCTTGGGACAGTATGGCTACACCTTC. Its protein is CASSLGQYGYTF.